This section outlines one TCR beta chain sequence together with its context. This clonotype has a count of ten or more. It lacks a known antigen. No much larger clone is present one base from it, and per-base qualities are unavailable. Library preparation was by RACE. The data were produced on a NextSeq 500. Library preparation attached unique molecular identifiers to individual cDNA molecules for quantitative, reproducible TCR counting. For every blood RNA sample, sequencing covered both the TCR alpha and TCR beta chains. Per the source publication's procedure: Samples had a median of roughly 91,000 TCRs, with a range from about 23,224 to 750,000. The Decombinator software suite was used to annotate the V, J and CDR3 of the TCR reads. For PS versus PT1 abundance plots, all samples were subsampled to the same number of TCRs (28,000). TCRs were defined as expanded if absent before sensitization and observed at least eight times at the 2-week time point. TCRdb trimmed the raw reads at Q25, called clones with MiXCR and kept productive beta chains. Entries that share a CDR3 protein sequence are merged under the most common genes and DNA. None of the V and J calls come from the authors' own analysis; TCRdb made them. In this sample the table shows tens of thousands of distinct CDR3 sequences, around 10% of which occur a single time. Roughly 1.5% of the sample comes from the top ten.

The sample belongs to a study of human T cells and chemical hapten exposure (TCRdb year 2021). Broadly, across the study: For sensitization, 2% DPC in acetone was applied to an approximately 2 cm by approximately 2 cm area of upper inner arm skin. Patient blood was sampled pre-sensitization (week 0) and at 2, 6 and about 24 weeks after DPC sensitization. Nearly 30 alopecia patients gave blood for TCR sequencing at one to four time points (pre-sensitization, 2, 6 and 24 weeks). The patient cohort, mostly female, included alopecia areata with under or over 50% scalp involvement, alopecia totalis and alopecia universalis. Weekly therapeutic DPC doses were additionally applied to the scalp of patients throughout the approximately 24-week study period. The study tracked peripheral blood TCR repertoire changes in vivo during primary and secondary sensitization to the hapten diphenylcyclopropenone (DPC) in alopecia patients. Patch testing on the upper back used Finn chambers containing 0.01% DPC, with scoring done after 6 days according to International Contact Dermatitis Research Group standards. Libraries were pooled for sequencing, and variation in per-sample TCR yields was attributed mainly to small differences in library volumes within the pool.

The label giving this sample's time point can be read as: patch test 3, about 24 weeks after DPC sensitization. Per the publication, the treatment or condition label means: therapeutic diphenylcyclopropenone sensitization with weekly scalp DPC. At every patch-test visit, the blood draw took place before the patch test was put on. Patients were eligible if aged 18 to 70, diagnosed with alopecia and judged suitable for DPC therapy, and pregnant patients were excluded. Unfractionated whole blood was collected in Tempus Blood RNA tubes, and total RNA was extracted from that blood. The paper's findings and limits, for the study overall: Alopecia, a presumed autoimmune disease, was present in all patients, so the immune response of the patients might differ from that of healthy individuals. After repeated subsampling, changes were observed in the strength of the expansion versus patch-test correlation and in the threshold at which the correlation became significant. Expanded TCRs formed significantly more large CDR3 similarity clusters than pre-sensitization or healthy control sets, consistent with antigen-driven responses. Patch test score correlated positively with the number of PT1 expanded TCRs, reaching significance at thresholds 8, 16 and 32 but not at 4. No change with DPC sensitization was found in the number of TCRs above 1 in 1000 frequency, and no evidence of global repertoire structure alterations was found.

The origin of this receptor is a woman between 50 and 59 years old with alopecia areata. Some clones in this sample may be carry-over from other donors' samples. The sample here was whole blood, taken in connection with sensitization to the hapten diphenylcyclopropenone (DPC).

In nucleotide form, the sequence is TGTGCCACCAGACCCGATGGGGGGGCGGTAAGGATGAACACTGAAGCTTTCTTT. Its coded protein is CATRPDGGAVRMNTEAFF. The chain couples TRBV15 to TRBJ1-1; the D region possibly corresponds to TRBD1 (6 bases align). V is reduced by 6 bases and J by 0 bases, leaving a spacing of 23 bases between them. The CDR3 contains 18 residues, cysteine and phenylalanine counted. CDR3 DNA only is kept here, 54 bases in frame from base 1. In the germline V gene (reference sequence), CDR1 corresponds to LNHNV and CDR2 to YYDKDF. Outside the CDR3, residues come from the reference TRBV15 and TRBJ1-1 proteins, so the full variable domain is: DAMVIQNPRYQVTQFGKPVTLSCSQTLNHNVMYWYQQKSSQAPKLLFHYYDKDFNNEADTPDNFQSRRPNTSFCFLDIRSPGLGDTAMYLCATRPDGGAVRMNTEAFFGQGTRLTVV.